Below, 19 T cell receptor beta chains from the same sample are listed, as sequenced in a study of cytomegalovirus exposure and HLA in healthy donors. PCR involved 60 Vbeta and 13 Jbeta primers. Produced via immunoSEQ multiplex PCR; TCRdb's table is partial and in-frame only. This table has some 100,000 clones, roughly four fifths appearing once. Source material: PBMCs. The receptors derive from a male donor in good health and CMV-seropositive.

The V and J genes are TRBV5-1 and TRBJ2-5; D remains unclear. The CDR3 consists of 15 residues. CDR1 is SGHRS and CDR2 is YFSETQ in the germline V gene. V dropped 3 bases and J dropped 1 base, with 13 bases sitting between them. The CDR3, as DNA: TGCGCCAGCAGCTCCCGGCCGGGTATCCAAGAGACCCAGTACTTC. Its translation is CASSSRPGIQETQYF.

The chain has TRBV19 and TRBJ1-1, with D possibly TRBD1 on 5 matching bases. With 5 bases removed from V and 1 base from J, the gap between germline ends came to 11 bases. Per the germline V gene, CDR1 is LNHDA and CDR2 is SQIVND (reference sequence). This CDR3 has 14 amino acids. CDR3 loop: CASSSGLTNTEAFF. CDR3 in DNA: TGTGCCAGTAGTTCGGGACTGACGAACACTGAAGCTTTCTTT.

The CDR3 DNA sequence: TGCGCCAGCAGCTTGGCATTTCCGGGACAGGGCTATGGAGAGACCCAGTACTTC. As protein: CASSLAFPGQGYGETQYF. V and J are TRBV5-1 and TRBJ2-5, with 9 bases identical to TRBD1. The CDR3 extends over 18 amino acids. CDR1 is SGHRS, CDR2 YFSETQ, per germline. V was clipped by 0 bases and J by 4 bases; unmatched bases: 13.

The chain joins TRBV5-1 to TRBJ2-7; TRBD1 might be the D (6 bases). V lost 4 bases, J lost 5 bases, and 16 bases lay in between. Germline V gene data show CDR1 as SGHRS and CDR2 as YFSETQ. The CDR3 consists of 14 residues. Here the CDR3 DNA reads TGCGCCAGCAGCCAACAGGGTAGGATCGACGAGCAGTACTTC. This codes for CASSQQGRIDEQYF.

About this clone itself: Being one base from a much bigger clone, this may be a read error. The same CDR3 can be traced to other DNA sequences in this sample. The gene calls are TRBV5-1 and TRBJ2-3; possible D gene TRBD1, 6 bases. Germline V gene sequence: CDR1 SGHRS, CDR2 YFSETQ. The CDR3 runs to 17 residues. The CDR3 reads CASSSGHGGRQADTQYF. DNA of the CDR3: TGCGCCAGCAGCTCCGGCCATGGGGGCAGGCAAGCAGATACGCAATATTTT.

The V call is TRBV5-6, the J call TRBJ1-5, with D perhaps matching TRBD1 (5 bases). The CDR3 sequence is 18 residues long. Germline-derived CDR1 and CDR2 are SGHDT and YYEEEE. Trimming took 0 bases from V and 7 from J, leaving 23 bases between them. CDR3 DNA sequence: TGTGCCAGCAGCTTGGATACGGGGCCGGGGGAGGGAGTCCAGCCCCAGCATTTT. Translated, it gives CASSLDTGPGEGVQPQHF.

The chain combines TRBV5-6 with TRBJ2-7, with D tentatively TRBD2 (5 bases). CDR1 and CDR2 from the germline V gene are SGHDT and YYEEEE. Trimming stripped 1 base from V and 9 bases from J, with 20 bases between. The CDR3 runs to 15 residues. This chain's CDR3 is CASSLFSGGFSVQYF. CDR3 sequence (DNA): TGTGCCAGCAGCTTGTTTTCAGGTGGGTTTAGCGTGCAGTACTTC.

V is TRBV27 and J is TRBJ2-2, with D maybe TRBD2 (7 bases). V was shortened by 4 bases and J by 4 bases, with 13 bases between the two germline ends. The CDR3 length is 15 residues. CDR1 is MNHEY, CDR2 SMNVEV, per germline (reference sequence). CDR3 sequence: CASSSAGAATGELFF. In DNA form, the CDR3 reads TGTGCCAGCAGTTCCGCGGGGGCCGCCACCGGGGAGCTGTTTTTT.

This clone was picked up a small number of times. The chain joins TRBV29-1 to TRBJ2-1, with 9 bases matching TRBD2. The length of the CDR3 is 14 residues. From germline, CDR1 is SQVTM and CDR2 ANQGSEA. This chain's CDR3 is CSTSALAGFNEQFF. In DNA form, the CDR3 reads TGCAGTACCTCCGCGCTAGCGGGGTTTAATGAGCAGTTCTTC.

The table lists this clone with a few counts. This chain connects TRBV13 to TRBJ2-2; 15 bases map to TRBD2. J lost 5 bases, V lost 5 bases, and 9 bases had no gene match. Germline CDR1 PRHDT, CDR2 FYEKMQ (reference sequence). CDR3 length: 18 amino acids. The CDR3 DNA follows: TGTGCCAGCAGCGGACTAGCGGGGGGGCGGCTGTCAACCGGGGAGCTGTTTTTT. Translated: CASSGLAGGRLSTGELFF.

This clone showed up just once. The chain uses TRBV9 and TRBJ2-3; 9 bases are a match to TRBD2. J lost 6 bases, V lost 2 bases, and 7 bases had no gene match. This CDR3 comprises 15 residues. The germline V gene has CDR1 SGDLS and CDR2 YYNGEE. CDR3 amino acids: CASSVVGLATDTQYF. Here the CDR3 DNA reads TGTGCCAGCAGCGTTGTGGGACTAGCAACCGATACGCAGTATTTT. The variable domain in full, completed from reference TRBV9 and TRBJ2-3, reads DSGVTQTPKHLITATGQRVTLRCSPRSGDLSVYWYQQSLDQGLQFLIQYYNGEERAKGNILERFSAQQFPDLHSELNLSSLELGDSALYFCASSVVGLATDTQYFGPGTRLTVL.

The CDR3 sequence: CASSAWDREVTDTQYF. The CDR3 DNA is TGTGCCAGCAGCGCATGGGACAGGGAGGTTACAGATACGCAGTATTTT. The chain joins TRBV9 to TRBJ2-3; 9 bases are a match to TRBD1. The CDR3 consists of 16 residues. Germline V gene lookup returns CDR1 SGDLS and CDR2 YYNGEE. After removal of 3 bases from V and 3 bases from J, the junction contained 8 bases not matched to a gene.

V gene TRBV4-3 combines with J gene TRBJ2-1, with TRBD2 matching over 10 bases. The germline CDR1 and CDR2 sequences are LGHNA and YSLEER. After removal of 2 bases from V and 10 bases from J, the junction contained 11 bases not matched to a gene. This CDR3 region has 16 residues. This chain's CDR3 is CASSQLGLASVGEQFF. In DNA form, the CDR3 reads TGCGCCAGCAGCCAACTGGGACTAGCGTCCGTGGGAGAGCAGTTCTTC.

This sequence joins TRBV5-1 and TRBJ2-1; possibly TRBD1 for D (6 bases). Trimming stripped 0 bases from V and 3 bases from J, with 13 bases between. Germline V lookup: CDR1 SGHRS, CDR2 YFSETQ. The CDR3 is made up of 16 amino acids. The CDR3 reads CASSLASLDSYNEQFF. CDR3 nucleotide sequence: TGCGCCAGCAGCTTGGCATCCTTGGACAGCTACAATGAGCAGTTCTTC.

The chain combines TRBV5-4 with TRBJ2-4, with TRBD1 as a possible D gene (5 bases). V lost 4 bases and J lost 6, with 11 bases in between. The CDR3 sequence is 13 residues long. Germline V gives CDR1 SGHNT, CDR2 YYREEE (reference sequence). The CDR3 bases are TGTGCCAGCAGCGTGGACACTACAAACATTCAGTACTTC. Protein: CASSVDTTNIQYF.

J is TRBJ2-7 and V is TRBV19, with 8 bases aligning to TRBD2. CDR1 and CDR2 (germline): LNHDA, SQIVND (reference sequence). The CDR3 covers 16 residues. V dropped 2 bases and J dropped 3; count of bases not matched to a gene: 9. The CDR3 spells CASSITPGGAIYEQYF. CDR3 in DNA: TGTGCCAGTAGTATAACCCCCGGGGGGGCGATCTACGAGCAGTACTTC.

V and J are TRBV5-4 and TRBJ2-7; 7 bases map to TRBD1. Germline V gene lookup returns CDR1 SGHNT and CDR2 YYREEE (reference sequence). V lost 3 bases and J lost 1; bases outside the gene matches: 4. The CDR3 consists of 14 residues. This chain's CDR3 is CASSSRDRSYEQYF. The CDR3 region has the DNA TGTGCCAGCAGCTCAAGGGACAGATCCTACGAGCAGTACTTC.

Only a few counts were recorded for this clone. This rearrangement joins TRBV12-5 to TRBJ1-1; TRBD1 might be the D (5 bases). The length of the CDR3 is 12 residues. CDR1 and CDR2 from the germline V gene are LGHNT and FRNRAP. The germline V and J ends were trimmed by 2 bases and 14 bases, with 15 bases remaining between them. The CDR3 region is CASGLHGKGNFF. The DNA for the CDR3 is TGTGCTAGTGGTTTGCACGGCAAGGGGAACTTCTTT.

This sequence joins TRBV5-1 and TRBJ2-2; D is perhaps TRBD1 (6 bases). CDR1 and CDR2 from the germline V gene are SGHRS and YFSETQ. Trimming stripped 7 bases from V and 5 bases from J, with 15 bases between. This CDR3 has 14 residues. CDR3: CASFQGISTGELFF. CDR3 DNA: TGCGCCAGCTTCCAGGGGATCAGTACCGGGGAGCTGTTTTTT.